Below, 13 T cell receptor beta chains from the same sample are listed, as sequenced in a study of cytomegalovirus exposure and HLA in healthy donors (dated by TCRdb to between 2016 and 2019). Libraries were built with the immunoSEQ multiplex PCR assay. A mixture of 60 forward primers for TCR Vbeta segments and 13 reverse primers for TCR Jbeta segments was used in the multiplex PCR. Not all clones reach the TCRdb copy of this immuneACCESS table, which keeps in-frame sequences only. Checked studies attribute under half of the gap to unresolved V genes and leave the rest unexplained. This sample lists some 110,000 clones; around 75% were detected once. Approximately 2.8% of the sample goes to the ten largest clones. The sequencing sample was made of PBMCs. All receptors come from a female donor in good health and CMV-seronegative.

This clone has only one observation. CDR3 coding DNA: TGTGCCAGCGGACTAGCGGGAGTGCCAGATACGCAGTATTTT. Residues: CASGLAGVPDTQYF. This chain links TRBV19 with TRBJ2-3; 13 bases line up with TRBD2. With V trimmed by 9 bases and J by 4 bases, 4 bases remained unmatched. CDR1 is LNHDA, CDR2 SQIVND, per germline (reference sequence). CDR3 length: 14 residues.

CDR3 amino acids: CASSLYGSAYNEQFF. The CDR3 nucleotides are TGTGCCAGCAGCTTGTACGGGAGTGCCTACAATGAGCAGTTCTTC. The rearrangement uses TRBV5-5 and TRBJ2-1; tentatively, D is TRBD2 (6 bases). V lost 1 base to trimming and J lost 2 bases, with 10 bases between them. CDR3 length: 15 amino acids. In germline, CDR1 is SGHKS, CDR2 YYEKEE (reference sequence). Filled out from reference TRBV5-5 and TRBJ2-1, the complete variable domain reads DAGVTQSPTHLIKTRGQQVTLRCSPISGHKSVSWYQQVLGQGPQFIFQYYEKEERGRGNFPDRFSARQFPNYSSELNVNALLLGDSALYLCASSLYGSAYNEQFFGPGTRLTVL.

J is TRBJ2-3 and V is TRBV7-2; no definite D call. The germline V gene has CDR1 SGHTA and CDR2 FQGNSA. The CDR3 runs to 13 residues. The V gene lost 3 bases and the J gene lost 4 bases, with 8 bases spanning the gap. CDR3 DNA: TGTGCCAGCAGCTTTCTCCAGTCAGATACGCAGTATTTT. Protein: CASSFLQSDTQYF.

The chain is built from TRBV11-2 and TRBJ1-1; no clear D gene. Germline assignment: CDR1 SGHAT and CDR2 FQNNGV. Deletions cut 4 bases from V and 6 bases from J, with 15 bases between. The CDR3 totals 14 residues. CDR3: CASSSGRGWAEAFF. The CDR3 nucleotides are TGTGCCAGCAGCTCCGGACGGGGATGGGCTGAAGCTTTCTTT.

The chain has TRBV10-2 and TRBJ2-7; 11 nucleotides align to TRBD2. CDR1 is WSHSY, CDR2 SAAADI, per germline. V lost 6 bases to trimming and J lost 4 bases; unmatched junction nucleotides: 11. CDR3 length equals 16 residues. The chain's CDR3 is CASRTSGKGATYEQYF. In nucleotides, the CDR3 is TGCGCCAGCAGGACTAGCGGGAAGGGGGCTACTTACGAGCAGTACTTC.

The chain combines TRBV5-4 with TRBJ1-2, with D maybe TRBD1 (5 bases). The CDR3 loop spans 13 amino acids. The germline V gene encodes CDR1 SGHNT and CDR2 YYREEE (reference sequence). The V end lost 1 base, the J end lost 5 bases, and 9 bases lay between the germline ends. DNA of the CDR3: TGTGCCAGCAGCTTGAAGGGGCGGTATGGCTACACCTTC. Translation: CASSLKGRYGYTF.

The chain combines TRBV12-5 with TRBJ1-1; 9 bases align to TRBD1. Germline CDR1 reads LGHNT; CDR2 reads FRNRAP. Unmatched junction bases numbered 2, after V lost 5 bases and J lost 7 bases. The CDR3 loop spans 12 amino acids. The CDR3 loop is CASGPDRGEAFF. In nucleotides, the CDR3 is TGTGCTAGTGGTCCGGACAGGGGTGAAGCTTTCTTT.

The chain recombines TRBV29-1 with TRBJ2-3; D possibly corresponds to TRBD1 (6 bases). V shed 3 bases and J shed 8 bases, with 12 bases lying between them. Germline assignment: CDR1 SQVTM and CDR2 ANQGSEA. CDR3 size: 12 residues. CDR3 residues: CSVEAFRGTQYF. CDR3 DNA sequence: TGCAGCGTTGAGGCTTTCAGGGGTACGCAGTATTTT.

Comments on this clone: This CDR3 is also generated by other DNA sequences in the sample. The rearrangement joins TRBV9 to TRBJ1-1; D not resolved. The CDR3 runs 13 residues. Germline V gene data show CDR1 as SGDLS and CDR2 as YYNGEE. V lost 0 bases and J lost 3, with 6 bases in between. CDR3 region: CASSVGGDTEAFF. As DNA, the CDR3 is TGTGCCAGCAGCGTAGGGGGAGACACTGAAGCTTTCTTT.

This clone has a handful of counts. The genes are TRBV21-1 and TRBJ2-1; TRBD2 was called by the table and not checked on the DNA. TRBV21-1 is a pseudogene segment. The CDR3 covers 11 residues. CDR3 nucleotide sequence: TGTGCCAGCAGCCGGGGGGCTGAGCAGTTCTTC. This encodes CASSRGAEQFF.

The V gene is TRBV4-3, the J gene TRBJ1-4; perhaps TRBD1 as D (6 bases). The CDR3 is 15 amino acids. Trimming took off 2 bases at V and 5 bases at J, with 12 bases between the two ends. CDR1 and CDR2 from the germline V gene are LGHNA and YSLEER. CDR3 loop: CASSQPGEKNEKLFF. In DNA, the CDR3 is TGCGCCAGCAGCCAACCAGGGGAGAAGAATGAAAAACTGTTTTTT.

This clone appeared once. Other DNA sequences from this sample encode an identical CDR3 as well. The chain combines TRBV29-1 with TRBJ2-7; perhaps TRBD2 as D (7 bases). Trimming cost V 5 bases and J 0 bases, with 17 bases left between them. The CDR3 extends over 15 amino acids. The germline gives CDR1 SQVTM, CDR2 ANQGSEA. The CDR3 region has the DNA TGCAGCGTTCCTAGGGGGGGCCCGCTCTCCTACGAGCAGTACTTC. This sequence encodes CSVPRGGPLSYEQYF.

This clone appeared once. The chain is built from TRBV28 and TRBJ2-7, with TRBD2 matching over 7 bases. V lost 5 bases, J lost 2 bases, and 15 bases stayed unmatched. The CDR3 has 17 amino acids. The germline V gene has CDR1 MDHEN and CDR2 SYDVKM. CDR3 DNA sequence: TGTGCCAGCAGTCAACCACCCGCGGGAGCGACCACCTACGAGCAGTACTTC. It translates to CASSQPPAGATTYEQYF.